The sequence of this T cell receptor beta chain was determined in a study of blood T cell repertoires in COVID-19. In the study overall: Samples taken during acute and convalescent COVID-19 were collected in the United States, Italy and Spain. PBMCs, B-cell-depleted T cells, or T cells were the source of the cDNA or gDNA that made up the material.

As processed by the authors: Quantification of nucleated cells was approximated via reference gene primer amplification. The data were produced by immunoSEQ multiplex PCR, yet TCRdb's version contains in-frame clones alone and is incomplete. That table supplies the V and J calls and clone size; D and trimming were determined from the DNA. Of 110,000 to 150,000 clones listed, about 76% were seen once; the top ten hold around 8.2%. This CDR3 spans 15 amino acids. V gave up 2 bases and J gave up 6 bases, with 16 bases separating them. Germline lookup yields CDR1 MNHEY and CDR2 SVGEGT. What was sequenced was peripheral blood. This TCR was sampled from a human donor in a cohort sampled during active COVID-19. The chain is built from TRBV6-2 or TRBV6-3 and TRBJ1-2, with D possibly TRBD1 on 6 matching bases. CDR3: CASSYRAGAMHGYTF. The CDR3 bases are TGTGCCAGCAGTTACAGGGCAGGGGCGATGCATGGCTACACCTTC.